This entry concerns a single T cell receptor (beta chain). What it binds is unknown. The junction and the germline gene differ at one end; a read error may be behind it. CD45RO-negative, CCR7-positively selected cells formed the naive CD8 fraction, excluding terminally differentiated effector memory CD45RA+ cells. TCRdb's copy holds only in-frame clones and misses some; the assay was immunoSEQ multiplex PCR. The sample lists hundreds of thousands of clones, around 96% occurring once. The sample is drawn from a study of shared clonotypes between healthy human individuals. Study at large: The cohort had a couple of women and a few men, ages 18 to 49. General study results and limits: Non-shared clonotypes displayed generation probabilities falling below those of clonotypes present in all four donors.

The CDR3 loop spans 11 amino acids. The V gene's germline CDR1 is SNHLY and CDR2 FYNNEI. V gene TRBV2 combines with J gene TRBJ2-4; 8 nucleotides align to TRBD2. Material for sequencing was naive CD8+ T cells sorted from blood. The receptor was isolated from a woman in her 30s in good health. CDR3 region: CASTPREGWNF. The CDR3 DNA reads TGTGCCAGCACCCCTCGGGAGGGGTGGAACTTC. The full variable domain, its missing parts supplied by reference TRBV2 and TRBJ2-4, is EPEVTQTPSHQVTQMGQEVILRCVPISNHLYFYWYRQILGQKVEFLVSFYNNEISEKSEIFDDQFSVERPDGSNFTLKIRSTKLEDSAMYFCASTPREGWNFGAGTRLSVL.